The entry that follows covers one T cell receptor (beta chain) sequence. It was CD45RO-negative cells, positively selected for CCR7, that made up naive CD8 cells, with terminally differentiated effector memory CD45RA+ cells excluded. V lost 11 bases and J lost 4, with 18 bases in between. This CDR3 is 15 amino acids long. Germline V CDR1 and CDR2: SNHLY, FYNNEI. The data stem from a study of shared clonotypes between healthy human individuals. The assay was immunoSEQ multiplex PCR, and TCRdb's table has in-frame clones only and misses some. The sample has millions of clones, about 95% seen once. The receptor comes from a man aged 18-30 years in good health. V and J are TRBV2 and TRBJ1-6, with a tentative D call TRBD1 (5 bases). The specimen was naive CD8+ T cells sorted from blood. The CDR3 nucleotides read TGTGCCTCCCAAGTGGGGACGGATTATAATTCACCCCTCCACTTT. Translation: CASQVGTDYNSPLHF.